These 22 T cell receptor beta chains share one sample of origin, sequenced in a study of T cell responses to AZD1222 COVID-19 vaccine. The method was immunoSEQ multiplex PCR; TCRdb's version includes in-frame clones alone and lacks a portion of them. This table holds some 110,000 clones, 70% to 90% found once. The material was peripheral blood, obtained on day 0 of AZD1222 vaccination. These receptors were obtained from an adult in good health.

The J gene is TRBJ1-1, the V gene TRBV24-1; no reliable D call. Germline CDR1 is KGHDR and CDR2 is SFDVKD. V lost 2 bases and J lost 1, with 10 bases in between. CDR3 length equals 15 residues. Written as DNA, the CDR3 is TGTGCCACCAGTGATTGGGAGGCAGCGAACACTGAAGCTTTCTTT. Encoded protein: CATSDWEAANTEAFF.

The chain carries TRBV4-1 and TRBJ2-4; a weak D match, TRBD1 (5 bases). CDR1 is MGHRA and CDR2 is YSYEKL in the germline V gene. V was pared by 3 bases and J by 1 base, with 13 bases between. The CDR3 spans 16 residues. The CDR3 nucleotides are TGCGCCAGCAGCCAGACAGTGCCCTCGGCCAAAAACATTCAGTACTTC. Its protein is CASSQTVPSAKNIQYF.

The DNA of the CDR3 is TGTGCCAGCAGTTTAAGAGGGACAGAGACCCAGTACTTC. Translating gives CASSLRGTETQYF. The chain is built from TRBV28 and TRBJ2-5; the D gene could be TRBD1 or TRBD2 (5 bases each). The germline gives CDR1 MDHEN, CDR2 SYDVKM. V lost 2 bases and J lost 4, with 8 bases in between. The CDR3 covers 13 residues.

This clone was picked up one time. This chain connects TRBV3-1 (or the pseudogene TRBV3-2) to TRBJ1-4; possible D gene TRBD1, 5 bases. The CDR3 contains 13 residues. Germline CDR1 is LGHDT and CDR2 is YNNKEL (reference sequence). With 1 base removed from V and 7 bases from J, the gap between germline ends came to 7 bases. The DNA for the CDR3 is TGTGCCAGCAGCCAAGCCAGGGCTGAAAAACTGTTTTTT. Translated, it gives CASSQARAEKLFF.

The chain carries TRBV7-9 and TRBJ2-1, with 11 bases aligning to TRBD1. CDR1 SEHNR and CDR2 FQNEAQ come from the germline V gene (reference sequence). Losses at the gene ends were 4 bases for V and 6 bases for J; bases not matched to a gene: 5. The CDR3 covers 15 residues. The CDR3 DNA reads TGTGCCAGCAGCTCCCCGGACAGGGGGCTCAATGAGCAGTTCTTC. Translating gives CASSSPDRGLNEQFF. The full variable domain, with the rest looked up from reference TRBV7-9 and TRBJ2-1, is DTGVSQNPRHKITKRGQNVTFRCDPISEHNRLYWYRQTLGQGPEFLTYFQNEAQLEKSRLLSDRFSAERPKGSFSTLEIQRTEQGDSAMYLCASSSPDRGLNEQFFGPGTRLTVL.

The V and J genes are TRBV15 and TRBJ2-1; 12 nucleotides agree with TRBD2. This CDR3 contains 17 residues. Unmatched junction bases numbered 11, after V lost 4 bases and J lost 7 bases. Germline lookup yields CDR1 LNHNV and CDR2 YYDKDF (reference sequence). Here the CDR3 reads CATSMGLTSGSGNEQFF. CDR3 in DNA: TGTGCCACCAGCATGGGACTGACTAGCGGGAGTGGTAATGAGCAGTTCTTC.

The CDR3 here is CASSIGTTFNQPQHF. CDR3 nucleotide sequence: TGTGCCAGTAGTATAGGGACAACGTTCAATCAGCCCCAGCATTTT. The chain combines TRBV19 with TRBJ1-5, with a possible D match to TRBD1 (5 bases). CDR1 is LNHDA, CDR2 SQIVND, per germline (reference sequence). There are 15 residues in the CDR3. Trimming removed 1 base from V and 3 bases from J, with 10 bases in between.

The sample holds one count of this clone. This rearrangement joins TRBV25-1 to TRBJ1-6, with 8 bases aligning to TRBD1. This CDR3 has 15 residues. The trim removed 8 bases at V and 4 bases at J, leaving 7 bases unmatched. Per the germline V gene, CDR1 is MGHDK and CDR2 is SYGVNS. CDR3 coding DNA: TGTGCCAGCTCCCGGACAGGGACTTATAATTCACCCCTCCACTTT. Amino acid sequence: CASSRTGTYNSPLHF.

This sequence joins TRBV7-2 and TRBJ2-7; a possible D gene is TRBD2 (6 bases). This CDR3 region has 14 residues. Germline CDR1 is SGHTA and CDR2 is FQGNSA. V was cut by 1 base and J by 3 bases, with 10 bases left in between. CDR3 in DNA: TGTGCCAGCAGCTTAGGGCGGGGTCACTACGAGCAGTACTTC. Translating gives CASSLGRGHYEQYF.

The chain joins TRBV7-9 to TRBJ2-7; D is ambiguous. Germline V CDR1 and CDR2: SEHNR, FQNEAQ (reference sequence). The CDR3 is 15 residues long. V lost 1 base and J lost 2, with 12 bases in between. DNA of the CDR3: TGTGCCAGCAGCTTAGGTTCAGGACCGACCTACGAGCAGTACTTC. Protein product: CASSLGSGPTYEQYF.

The chain is built from TRBV28 and TRBJ1-5; 7 bases map to TRBD1. This CDR3 spans 15 amino acids. The junction had 13 bases not matched to a gene; V was cut back by 8 bases and J by 6 bases. Per germline, CDR1 MDHEN and CDR2 SYDVKM. CDR3 nucleotides: TGTGCCAGCGCCCTTGGAGGGGGCGTTAGTCAGCCCCAGCATTTT. It specifies CASALGGGVSQPQHF. Full variable domain (remainder filled in from reference TRBV28 and TRBJ1-5): DVKVTQSSRYLVKRTGEKVFLECVQDMDHENMFWYRQDPGLGLRLIYFSYDVKMKEKGDIPEGYSVSREKKERFSLILESASTNQTSMYLCASALGGGVSQPQHFGDGTRLSIL.

This sequence joins TRBV5-6 and TRBJ1-5; TRBD1 aligns across 8 bases. The CDR3 spans 16 residues. J gave up 0 bases and V 0 bases, and 2 bases lay outside the gene matches. CDR1 is SGHDT, CDR2 YYEEEE, per germline. CDR3 sequence (DNA): TGTGCCAGCAGCTTGGGCAGGGGGCCTAGCAATCAGCCCCAGCATTTT. This codes for CASSLGRGPSNQPQHF.

The V gene is TRBV3-1 (or the pseudogene TRBV3-2), the J gene TRBJ2-7, with 8 positions matching TRBD1. The CDR3 is 15 amino acids. The trim removed 4 bases at V and 2 bases at J, leaving 7 bases unmatched. Germline lookup yields CDR1 LGHDT and CDR2 YNNKEL (reference sequence). The CDR3 loop reads CASSRLGQGPYEQYF. DNA for the CDR3: TGTGCCAGCAGCCGGTTAGGACAGGGACCCTACGAGCAGTACTTC.

The chain employs TRBV10-2 and TRBJ2-7, with D tentatively TRBD2 (5 bases). The germline V and J ends were trimmed by 5 bases and 9 bases, with 26 bases remaining between them. The CDR3 extends over 16 amino acids. The germline V gene encodes CDR1 WSHSY and CDR2 SAAADI. The CDR3 nucleotides are TGCGCCAGCAGTCCCGAGGGTGGCAGACTATCCCGCGGGCAGTACTTC. Protein: CASSPEGGRLSRGQYF.

The chain uses TRBV7-9 and TRBJ1-2, with a possible D match to TRBD1 (5 bases). The CDR3 spans 16 residues. Germline-derived CDR1 and CDR2 are SEHNR and FQNEAQ (reference sequence). V dropped 5 bases and J dropped 7 bases, with 23 bases sitting between them. The CDR3 reads CASSQGTGVWYGGYTF. For the CDR3, the DNA is TGTGCCAGCAGCCAAGGCACGGGGGTGTGGTACGGTGGCTACACCTTC.

The chain recombines TRBV28 with TRBJ1-5, with TRBD1 matching 7 bases. The CDR3 contains 16 residues. Germline CDR1 reads MDHEN; CDR2 reads SYDVKM. With V trimmed by 2 bases and J by 7 bases, 11 bases remained unmatched. Here the CDR3 DNA reads TGTGCCAGCAGTTTACCGGAGACAGGGTTCAGGCAGCCCCAGCATTTT. Translation: CASSLPETGFRQPQHF.

The chain is built from TRBV27 and TRBJ2-1, with 12 bases matching TRBD2. V shed 4 bases and J 10 bases; nucleotides not matched to a gene: 8. The V gene's germline CDR1 is MNHEY and CDR2 SMNVEV (reference sequence). This CDR3 has 15 residues. Here the CDR3 DNA reads TGTGCCAGCAGTTACCCCCCCGGGACTAGCGGGGAGCAGTTCTTC. Translated, it gives CASSYPPGTSGEQFF.

This chain uses TRBV28 with TRBJ2-7; 13 bases agree with TRBD2. Germline CDR1 reads MDHEN; CDR2 reads SYDVKM. The V gene end was trimmed by 4 bases and the J gene end by 0 bases; junction bases not matched to a gene: 15. The CDR3 totals 20 residues. CDR3 nucleotide sequence: TGTGCCAGCAGTTCAGACGGGACTAGCGGGGTACCCCGCAGCTCCTACGAGCAGTACTTC. Its translation: CASSSDGTSGVPRSSYEQYF.

This rearrangement joins TRBV3-1 (or the pseudogene TRBV3-2) to TRBJ1-1; a possible D gene is TRBD1 (5 bases). The CDR3 is 15 amino acids. Trimming shortened V by 1 base and J by 4 bases, and 13 bases separated the two germline ends. The germline CDR1 and CDR2 sequences are LGHDT and YNNKEL (reference sequence). This CDR3 reads CASSQVRSGITEAFF. CDR3 DNA: TGTGCCAGCAGCCAAGTTCGGTCAGGGATCACTGAAGCTTTCTTT.

This clone came up a few times. J is TRBJ2-5 and V is TRBV9; no clear D gene. This CDR3 is 14 amino acids long. From germline, CDR1 is SGDLS and CDR2 YYNGEE. Trimming pared 3 bases from V and 5 bases from J, leaving 14 bases between. Here the CDR3 DNA reads TGTGCCAGCAGCGCAGACGGCCAAGCGGAGACCCAGTACTTC. It is translated as CASSADGQAETQYF.

The V gene is TRBV6-1, the J gene TRBJ1-5, with unresolved D. The CDR3 runs 14 residues. Germline CDR1 reads MNHNS; CDR2 reads SASEGT. V lost 1 base and J lost 4, with 8 bases in between. For the CDR3, the DNA is TGTGCCAGCAGTGAAGGTGGAGTAAATCAGCCCCAGCATTTT. Encoded protein: CASSEGGVNQPQHF.

The chain's CDR3 is CASSQGDNEKLFF. CDR3 DNA sequence: TGTGCCAGCAGTCAGGGTGATAATGAAAAACTGTTTTTT. This chain uses TRBV28 with TRBJ1-4; TRBD1 might be the D (5 bases). Trimming took off 5 bases at V and 4 bases at J, with 8 bases between the two ends. The CDR3 has 13 residues. Germline V gene data show CDR1 as MDHEN and CDR2 as SYDVKM.